This T cell receptor beta chain comes out of a study of neurological immune-mediated disorders. Study-wide points: Grouping of repertoires by phylogeny put those of 18 of 34 multiple sclerosis patients into a single related-CDR3 cluster, a possible signature.

This clonotype was counted at least ten times. Its antigen remains unknown. Synthesis of cDNA was accomplished via 5'RACE employing 10-nucleotide random UMIs. TCRdb recomputed calls from the 5' RACE reads with MiXCR, one row per CDR3 protein. The data hold tens of thousands of distinct CDR3 sequences, with 4.5% to 7% observed a single time. Germline V gene sequence: CDR1 SQVTM, CDR2 ANQGSEA. Trimming removed 4 bases from V and 5 bases from J, with 14 bases in between. CDR3 length equals 13 residues. The chain recombines TRBV29-1 with TRBJ1-1, with a tentative D call TRBD1 (6 bases). Material: CD4+ T cells from blood. The source of this sequence is a woman aged 18 to 35 with multiple sclerosis. The CDR3 bases are TGCAGCGTTGTTTCAGGGGCTTGGACTGAAGCTTTCTTT. Translation: CSVVSGAWTEAFF. Full variable domain (missing parts from reference TRBV29-1 and TRBJ1-1): SAVISQKPSRDICQRGTSLTIQCQVDSQVTMMFWYRQQPGQSLTLIATANQGSEATYESGFVIDKFPISRPNLTFSTLTVSNMSPEDSSIYLCSVVSGAWTEAFFGQGTRLTVV.